The clone carrying this T cell receptor (beta chain) was seen many times. Its target is not known. The authors amplified TCR beta CDR3 regions, and they did so from RNA transcripts for repertoire sequencing. In the first round, RT-PCR was carried out with HTBI primers, and a multiplex PCR formed the second round. TCRdb reprocessed the multiplex PCR reads via MiXCR and lists one record per CDR3 protein. Counted here are hundreds of thousands of distinct CDR3 sequences, around a fifth occurring once; the ten biggest clones make up roughly 7.4%. This entry comes from a study of Graves' ophthalmopathy and Graves' hyperthyroidism. Study-level points and caveats: The model reached approximately 70% sensitivity and roughly 72% specificity for predicting ophthalmopathy progression.

Trimming took off 0 bases at V and 1 base at J, with 12 bases between the two ends. Germline CDR1 and CDR2: MNHNS and SASEGT. The CDR3 has 16 amino acids. Material for sequencing was peripheral blood. The chain employs TRBV6-1 and TRBJ1-1; D may be TRBD1 (5 bases). The receptor was derived from a woman aged 18-29 years with stable Graves' hyperthyroidism. Some clones in this sample may be carry-over from other donors' samples. The chain's CDR3 is CASSEARVLRNTEAFF. In nucleotides, the CDR3 is TGTGCCAGCAGTGAAGCCAGGGTCTTGAGGAACACTGAAGCTTTCTTT.